Listed below are T cell receptor beta chains from one sample, sequenced in a study of long-term antiretroviral therapy in people with HIV. Method: immunoSEQ multiplex PCR; TCRdb's copy keeps in-frame clones and lacks some. The sample lists 30,000 to 40,000 clones; roughly 77% were seen once. Sequenced material: unsorted PBMCs, taken 1.9 years after starting antiretroviral therapy. Receptor source: a young man with HIV. The CDR3 runs from the conserved cysteine through the conserved F or W. Fields, in order: D gene, clone size, V gene, J gene, CDR3 protein, CDR3 DNA. D genes are given only for firm matches. Not all rows give a size; the values are once, few, many and, for expanded clones, a class.

>NA|NA|TRBV6-5|TRBJ1-2
CASSYSFRAANYGYTF
TGTGCCAGCAGTTACTCGTTTAGGGCAGCTAACTATGGCTACACCTTC
>TRBD2|NA|TRBV5-1|TRBJ2-5
CASSLGSSGQETQYF
TGCGCCAGCAGCTTGGGGTCTAGCGGACAAGAGACCCAGTACTTC
>TRBD1|NA|TRBV25-1|TRBJ1-6
CASSDLTGSVKSPLHF
TGTGCCAGCAGTGACCTGACAGGGTCCGTGAAGTCACCCCTCCACTTT
>NA|NA|TRBV5-6|TRBJ1-1
CASSLPGVMNTEAFF
TGTGCCAGCAGCTTGCCAGGGGTTATGAACACTGAAGCTTTCTTT
>NA|NA|TRBV28|TRBJ2-7
CASSDRSGFDEQYF
TGTGCCAGCAGCGACAGGTCGGGGTTCGACGAGCAGTACTTC
>TRBD1|NA|TRBV19|TRBJ2-7
CASSGQGVDYEQYF
TGTGCCAGTAGTGGACAGGGGGTAGACTACGAGCAGTACTTC
>TRBD1|few|TRBV10-3|TRBJ2-7
CAIGGGTGGYEQYF
TGTGCCATCGGGGGGGGGACAGGGGGTTACGAGCAGTACTTC
>TRBD2|NA|TRBV30|TRBJ2-3
CAWSAAGRGTTDTQYF
TGTGCCTGGAGTGCAGCGGGGCGGGGCACCACAGATACGCAGTATTTT
>TRBD1|NA|TRBV9|TRBJ2-3
CASSPTGASKDTQYF
TGTGCCAGCAGCCCGACAGGGGCGTCGAAAGATACGCAGTATTTT
>TRBD1|NA|TRBV11-2|TRBJ2-1
CASSSNRGWDHEQFF
TGTGCCAGCAGCTCAAACAGGGGTTGGGATCATGAGCAGTTCTTC
>TRBD2|NA|TRBV28|TRBJ2-3
CASSFELAGAGTQYF
TGTGCCAGCAGTTTTGAGCTAGCGGGGGCTGGTACGCAGTATTTT
>NA|NA|TRBV10-2|TRBJ2-6
CASISLDSSTRSGANVLTF
TGCGCCAGCATTTCCCTCGACAGCTCCACCCGCTCTGGGGCCAACGTCCTGACTTTC
>NA|NA|TRBV10-3|TRBJ2-2
CAISESRETTGELFF
TGTGCCATCAGTGAGTCCAGGGAAACAACCGGGGAGCTGTTTTTT
>TRBD2|NA|TRBV9|TRBJ2-3
CASSRTSGRTDTQYF
TGTGCCAGCAGCCGGACTAGCGGGAGGACAGATACGCAGTATTTT
>NA|NA|TRBV6-5|TRBJ1-5
CASSYGRIGPQHF
TGTGCCAGCAGTTACGGCAGGATAGGTCCCCAGCATTTT
>NA|NA|TRBV4-1|TRBJ2-7
CASSQGWEGTYEQYF
TGCGCCAGCAGCCAAGGGTGGGAAGGAACCTACGAGCAGTACTTC
>TRBD2|NA|TRBV5-1|TRBJ2-5
CASSHRLAEQETQYF
TGCGCCAGCAGCCACCGACTAGCGGAACAAGAGACCCAGTACTTC
>TRBD2|NA|TRBV30|TRBJ2-7
CAWSLAGGGSYEQYF
TGTGCCTGGAGTCTAGCGGGCGGAGGCTCCTACGAGCAGTACTTC
>TRBD1|NA|TRBV4-1|TRBJ1-1
CASSQPDRDLPEAFF
TGCGCCAGCAGCCAACCGGACAGGGACTTACCCGAAGCTTTCTTT
>NA|NA|TRBV7-9|TRBJ1-1
CASSLAGTEAFF
TGTGCCAGCAGCTTAGCTGGGACTGAAGCTTTCTTT
>NA|NA|TRBV18|TRBJ1-5
CASSPEANQPQHF
TGTGCCAGCTCACCAGAGGCAAATCAGCCCCAGCATTTT
>TRBD1|NA|TRBV30|TRBJ1-2
CARVTQGGGGYTF
TGTGCCCGAGTTACACAGGGGGGAGGCGGCTACACCTTC
>NA|NA|TRBV2|TRBJ1-6
CASSPNTAVGNSPLHF
TGTGCCAGCAGTCCCAATACAGCGGTGGGTAATTCACCCCTCCACTTT
>NA|NA|TRBV7-9|TRBJ1-4
CASSLPSGNEKLFF
TGTGCCAGCAGCTTACCCTCGGGGAATGAAAAACTGTTTTTT
>NA|NA|TRBV4-1|TRBJ2-2
CASSHPAVPGELFF
TGCGCCAGCAGCCACCCCGCAGTACCCGGGGAGCTGTTTTTT
>TRBD2|NA|TRBV5-1|TRBJ2-1
CASSLTSGSYNEQFF
TGCGCCAGCAGCTTGACTAGCGGCTCCTACAATGAGCAGTTCTTC
>NA|NA|TRBV11-1|TRBJ2-3
CASSFGGSSTDTQYF
TGTGCCAGCAGCTTCGGGGGAAGTAGCACAGATACGCAGTATTTT
>TRBD1|NA|TRBV6-5|TRBJ2-1
CASSYGTGNEQFF
TGTGCCAGCAGTTACGGGACAGGCAATGAGCAGTTCTTC
>NA|NA|TRBV6-5|TRBJ1-5
CASSYSGTKNQPQHF
TGTGCCAGCAGTTACTCAGGGACAAAAAATCAGCCCCAGCATTTT
>NA|NA|TRBV5-1|TRBJ2-3
CASTTEADTQYF
TGCGCCAGCACCACAGAGGCGGATACGCAGTATTTT
>TRBD1|NA|TRBV11-2|TRBJ2-7
CASSPGTGVGEQYF
TGTGCCAGCAGCCCTGGAACAGGGGTAGGCGAGCAGTACTTC
>TRBD1|NA|TRBV19|TRBJ1-5
CASSTRQGNQPQHF
TGTGCCAGTAGTACTCGACAGGGGAATCAGCCCCAGCATTTT
>TRBD2|once|TRBV4-1|TRBJ2-5
CASSQGRLAGGPGETQYF
TGCGCCAGCAGCCAGGGTAGACTAGCGGGGGGCCCGGGGGAGACCCAGTACTTC
>NA|NA|TRBV7-8|TRBJ1-1
CASSFQGPSEAFF
TGTGCCAGCAGCTTCCAAGGACCCTCCGAAGCTTTCTTT
>TRBD2|NA|TRBV25-1|TRBJ2-2
CASSASGGTGGELFF
TGTGCCAGCAGTGCCTCGGGGGGGACCGGCGGGGAGCTGTTTTTT
>NA|NA|TRBV2|TRBJ1-3
CASRKGDGNTIYF
TGTGCCAGCAGAAAGGGAGATGGAAACACCATATATTTT
>NA|NA|TRBV11-2|TRBJ2-5
CASSSKGRWTQYF
TGTGCCAGCAGCTCCAAGGGGAGATGGACCCAGTACTTC
>TRBD1|NA|TRBV7-9|TRBJ1-3
CASSLTGQLIGTIYF
TGTGCCAGCAGCTTAACGGGACAGCTCATCGGCACCATATATTTT
>TRBD1|once|TRBV5-1|TRBJ1-1
CASSKSGTAFRTEAFF
TGCGCCAGCAGCAAATCCGGGACAGCCTTTAGGACTGAAGCTTTCTTT
>NA|few|TRBV5-1|TRBJ1-1
CASSLVKGSVEAFF
TGCGCCAGCAGCTTGGTCAAGGGATCTGTTGAAGCTTTCTTT
>NA|NA|TRBV6-1|TRBJ2-1
CAGANRVLYNEQFF
TGTGCCGGGGCCAACAGGGTTCTCTACAATGAGCAGTTCTTC
>NA|NA|TRBV9|TRBJ2-3
CASSDGQLLTDTQYF
TGTGCCAGCAGCGACGGCCAACTACTCACAGATACGCAGTATTTT
>NA|NA|TRBV28|TRBJ1-4
CASRGPGEKLFF
TGTGCCAGCAGGGGGCCCGGTGAGAAACTGTTTTTT
>TRBD1|NA|TRBV18|TRBJ1-5
CASSATAGTGGKQPQHF
TGTGCCAGCTCAGCCACCGCCGGGACAGGGGGCAAGCAGCCCCAGCATTTT
>NA|NA|TRBV15|TRBJ2-1
CATSRGGSEGYNEQFF
TGTGCCACCAGCAGAGGAGGCAGCGAAGGCTACAATGAGCAGTTCTTC
>NA|NA|TRBV2|TRBJ1-4
CATSREKLFF
TGTGCCACCTCCAGGGAAAAACTGTTTTTT
>NA|NA|TRBV2|TRBJ2-6
CASSPDITGANVLTF
TGTGCTTCGTCCCCCGACATAACTGGGGCCAACGTCCTGACTTTC
>NA|NA|TRBV18|TRBJ2-7
CASSPPFTNEQYF
TGTGCCAGCTCACCACCGTTTACCAACGAGCAGTACTTC